The 23 T cell receptor beta chains given below trace back to one sample, sequenced in a study of prognosis after radiotherapy for stage I lung cancer. Two-round multiplex PCR amplified TCR beta CDR3 from genomic DNA. First-round PCR used primers specific to each TRBV and TRBJ gene. TCRdb reanalysed the multiplex PCR reads using MiXCR and keeps one entry per CDR3 protein. Found here are tens of thousands of distinct CDR3 sequences, about 25% of them singletons; the top ten hold under 10%. Here the sequenced sample was PBMCs, taken before or after stereotactic body radiation therapy (not recorded which). These TCRs come from a donor at least 50 years old with non-small cell lung cancer.

Many counts were recorded for this clonotype. The chain has TRBV6-1 and TRBJ1-1, with D possibly TRBD1 on 6 matching bases. V was pared by 5 bases and J by 1 base, with 8 bases between. Germline CDR1 is MNHNS and CDR2 is SASEGT. The CDR3 is made up of 13 amino acids. The CDR3 is CASSTGRNTEAFF. CDR3 coding DNA: TGTGCCAGCAGTACAGGGAGGAACACTGAAGCTTTCTTT.

This clonotype was seen a few times. The germline gene is not matched at one end of the junction; a read error may be the cause. The gene calls are TRBV20-1 and TRBJ1-1; TRBD1 agrees at 8 bases. CDR3 length equals 14 residues. Germline assignment: CDR1 DFQATT and CDR2 SNEGSKA (reference sequence). The CDR3 nucleotides read TGCAGTGCTAGACAGGGGGCTATGAACCCTGAAGCTTTCTTT. Translation: CSARQGAMNPEAFF.

This clonotype was seen at least ten times. V and J are TRBV11-1 and TRBJ2-3, with TRBD1 identical over 9 bases. V shed 5 bases, J shed 4 bases, and the junction held 4 bases outside the gene matches. Germline CDR1 and CDR2: SGHAT and FQDESV (reference sequence). There are 14 residues in the CDR3. This chain's CDR3 is CASSPGQGSDTQYF. In DNA form, the CDR3 reads TGTGCCAGCAGCCCGGGACAGGGATCAGATACGCAGTATTTT.

This clonotype occurred many times. The chain has TRBV27 and TRBJ2-7, with D possibly TRBD1 on 7 matching bases. This CDR3 is built from 14 residues. V dropped 6 bases and J dropped 4 bases, with 16 bases sitting between them. Germline CDR1 MNHEY, CDR2 SMNVEV (reference sequence). The CDR3 bases are TGTGCCAGCAGCCAGGGGGGAACAACGTACGAGCAGTACTTC. Amino acids: CASSQGGTTYEQYF.

This clonotype has a handful of counts. Given a much more abundant clone one base away, this may be a read error. The chain is built from TRBV20-1 and TRBJ2-3, with D uncertain. V lost 5 bases to trimming and J lost 3 bases, with 15 bases between them. The CDR3 is 14 residues long. Germline V CDR1 and CDR2: DFQATT, SNEGSKA (reference sequence). DNA of the CDR3: TGCAGTGCTCGACAAGAGGCATTAACAGATACGCAGTATTTT. This codes for CSARQEALTDTQYF.

This clonotype was observed many times. The chain recombines TRBV11-2 with TRBJ2-7; tentatively, D is TRBD1 (6 bases). Trimming left V 4 bases short and J 2 bases short, with 15 bases between. CDR1 is SGHAT, CDR2 FQNNGV, per germline. CDR3 size: 15 residues. The CDR3 bases are TGTGCCAGCAGCTCGACCGGGACATCTACCTACGAGCAGTACTTC. Translating it yields CASSSTGTSTYEQYF.

This clonotype was detected many times. The CDR3 nucleotides read TGTGCCAGTAGTATAGGGGTAGCAGGGACCTACGAGCAGTACTTC. Its translation is CASSIGVAGTYEQYF. This rearrangement joins TRBV19 to TRBJ2-7; possible D gene TRBD1, 5 bases. This CDR3 is 15 amino acids long. V was shortened by 1 base and J by 2 bases, with 12 bases between the two germline ends. Germline CDR1 and CDR2: LNHDA and SQIVND (reference sequence).

This clonotype was seen at least ten times. V and J are TRBV19 and TRBJ1-2; D is perhaps TRBD1 (6 bases). Per germline, CDR1 LNHDA and CDR2 SQIVND (reference sequence). V lost 7 bases, J lost 5 bases, and 20 bases lay in between. CDR3 size: 15 residues. The CDR3 coding sequence is TGTGCCAGTAAACCATCACGGACAGTTTCATATGGCTACACCTTC. Translation: CASKPSRTVSYGYTF.

The chain joins TRBV6-2 or TRBV6-3 to TRBJ2-1, with TRBD2 matching 7 bases. The germline V gene has CDR1 MNHEY and CDR2 SVGEGT. The CDR3 contains 13 residues. Losses at the gene ends were 11 bases for V and 7 bases for J; bases not matched to a gene: 11. CDR3 region: CAGRSGESNEQFF. The CDR3 nucleotides are TGTGCCGGCCGCAGCGGGGAGTCTAATGAGCAGTTCTTC.

This clonotype was counted ten times or more. The chain links TRBV7-2 to TRBJ2-3, with TRBD2 matching 10 bases. Unmatched junction bases numbered 5, after V lost 3 bases and J lost 2 bases. Germline V gene data show CDR1 as SGHTA and CDR2 as FQGNSA. CDR3 length: 16 residues. This chain's CDR3 is CASSFRTSGLTDTQYF. CDR3 DNA sequence: TGTGCCAGCAGCTTCCGGACTAGCGGTCTCACAGATACGCAGTATTTT.

This clonotype was found many times. The chain has TRBV9 and TRBJ2-3, with 9 bases matching TRBD2. Germline V lookup: CDR1 SGDLS, CDR2 YYNGEE. V was clipped by 0 bases and J by 3 bases; unmatched bases: 2. The CDR3 is made up of 15 amino acids. CDR3 residues: CASSVGAGGTDTQYF. The CDR3 DNA sequence: TGTGCCAGCAGCGTAGGGGCGGGAGGGACAGATACGCAGTATTTT.

For this clonotype: A read error is possible here, since a much larger clone lies one base away. J is TRBJ1-2 and V is TRBV19, with 8 bases matching TRBD1. V shed 7 bases and J 5 bases; nucleotides not matched to a gene: 12. CDR1 and CDR2 (germline): LNHDA, SQIVND (reference sequence). There are 15 residues in the CDR3. Here the CDR3 DNA reads TGTGCCAGTACCCTTGAACTTGGACAGGGATATGGCTACACCTTC. It translates to CASTLELGQGYGYTF.

Details on this clonotype: Being one base from a much bigger clone, this may be a read error. This CDR3 reads CASSGRREQSF. The CDR3 coding sequence is TGTGCCAGCAGCGGTCGCCGGGAGCAGTCCTTC. This chain connects TRBV6-1 to TRBJ2-7; D is perhaps TRBD2 (6 bases). CDR3 length: 11 amino acids. The germline V gene has CDR1 MNHNS and CDR2 SASEGT.

This clonotype was observed a few times. A read error may produce the germline difference seen at one junction end. CDR3: CAWSPQANTEDFF. DNA of the CDR3: TGTGCCTGGAGTCCCCAGGCCAACACTGAAGATTTCTTT. The chain joins TRBV30 to TRBJ1-1; D ambiguous. The CDR3 covers 13 residues. The germline V gene encodes CDR1 GTSNPN and CDR2 SVGIG (reference sequence).

This clonotype was detected ten times or more. The chain couples TRBV7-9 to TRBJ1-2; 8 positions agree with TRBD1. The germline gives CDR1 SEHNR, CDR2 FQNEAQ (reference sequence). The CDR3 is 16 amino acids. V dropped 1 base and J dropped 1; count of bases not matched to a gene: 5. The CDR3 nucleotides read TGTGCCAGCAGCTTAGAGGCAGGGGGCCATAACTATGGCTACACCTTC. Translation: CASSLEAGGHNYGYTF.

This clonotype was picked up many times. The genes are TRBV27 and TRBJ2-7; D is possibly TRBD2 (6 bases). V was clipped by 2 bases and J by 3 bases, with 11 bases between them. The germline CDR1 and CDR2 sequences are MNHEY and SMNVEV (reference sequence). This CDR3 has 14 residues. CDR3 amino acids: CASSLPGDVYEQYF. CDR3 bases: TGTGCCAGCAGTTTACCGGGGGATGTCTACGAGCAGTACTTC.

This clonotype was observed many times. This CDR3 reads CASSLEGAFREKLFF. The CDR3 DNA follows: TGTGCCAGCAGCTTGGAAGGTGCATTTCGAGAAAAACTGTTTTTT. The V gene is TRBV5-4, the J gene TRBJ1-4; D remains unclear. Germline CDR1 SGHNT, CDR2 YYREEE (reference sequence). This CDR3 has 15 residues. V was shortened by 0 bases and J by 8 bases, with 14 bases between the two germline ends.

This clonotype was recorded at least ten times. The J gene is TRBJ1-3, the V gene TRBV28, with TRBD1 identical over 7 bases. The CDR3 runs 16 residues. J was trimmed by 0 bases and V by 4 bases; bases with no gene match: 6. Germline assignment: CDR1 MDHEN and CDR2 SYDVKM. CDR3 DNA sequence: TGTGCCAGCAGTTCCGGGACAGTTTTCTCTGGAAACACCATATATTTT. This gives the protein CASSSGTVFSGNTIYF.

About this clonotype itself: A much larger clonotype is one base distant, so this may be a read error. The CDR3 ends on some other residue instead of the conserved phenylalanine or tryptophan, so this is likely a read error. This chain joins TRBV30 and TRBJ2-3, with 9 bases matching TRBD2. CDR1 is GTSNPN and CDR2 is SVGIG in the germline V gene (reference sequence). There are 15 residues in the CDR3. V gave up 2 bases and J gave up 0 bases; unmatched junction bases: 3. Here the CDR3 reads CAWSRLAGSTDTQYL. The CDR3 coding sequence is TGTGCCTGGAGTCGGCTAGCGGGGAGCACAGATACGCAGTATCTT.

In regard to this clonotype: This is likely an artifact of a read error, given a far larger clone one base away. Written as DNA, the CDR3 is TGTGCCAGCAGTGAAAGGTTAGCGGGACATGGGATTCATCAGCCCCAGCATTTT. Translated: CASSERLAGHGIHQPQHF. This chain uses TRBV6-2 or TRBV6-3 with TRBJ1-5; possible D gene TRBD1, 6 bases. The length of the CDR3 is 18 residues. Trimming cost V 5 bases and J 5 bases, with 25 bases left between them. Germline V gives CDR1 MNHEY, CDR2 SVGEGT.

With respect to this clonotype: A far larger clone lies a single base away; this is likely a read error. This chain connects TRBV6-1 to TRBJ2-5; D gene unclear. Germline loops: CDR1 MNHNS, CDR2 SASEGT. V was shortened by 5 bases and J by 8 bases, with 9 bases between the two germline ends. There are 11 residues in the CDR3. Here the CDR3 reads CASSPEDTQYF. As DNA, the CDR3 is TGTGCCAGCAGTCCAGAGGACACCCAGTACTTC.

Turning to this clonotype: A read error is likely here: a far larger clone is one base away. This chain joins TRBV6-8 and TRBJ1-1; possible D gene TRBD1, 5 bases. The germline CDR1 and CDR2 sequences are MNHGY and SAAAGT. CDR3 length: 14 amino acids. The CDR3 protein is CTSSSPTGNTEAFF. CDR3 nucleotide sequence: TGTACCAGCAGTAGCCCTACAGGGAACACTGAAGCTTTCTTT.

Note on this clonotype: The germline gene is not matched at one end of the junction; a read error may be the cause. The chain couples TRBV3-1 to TRBJ1-1; D uncertain. The length of the CDR3 is 16 residues. The germline V gene encodes CDR1 LGHDT and CDR2 YNNKEL (reference sequence). The CDR3 sequence is CASSQYGRVLNTVAFF. CDR3 nucleotides: TGTGCCAGCAGCCAATATGGACGGGTGCTGAACACTGTAGCTTTCTTT.